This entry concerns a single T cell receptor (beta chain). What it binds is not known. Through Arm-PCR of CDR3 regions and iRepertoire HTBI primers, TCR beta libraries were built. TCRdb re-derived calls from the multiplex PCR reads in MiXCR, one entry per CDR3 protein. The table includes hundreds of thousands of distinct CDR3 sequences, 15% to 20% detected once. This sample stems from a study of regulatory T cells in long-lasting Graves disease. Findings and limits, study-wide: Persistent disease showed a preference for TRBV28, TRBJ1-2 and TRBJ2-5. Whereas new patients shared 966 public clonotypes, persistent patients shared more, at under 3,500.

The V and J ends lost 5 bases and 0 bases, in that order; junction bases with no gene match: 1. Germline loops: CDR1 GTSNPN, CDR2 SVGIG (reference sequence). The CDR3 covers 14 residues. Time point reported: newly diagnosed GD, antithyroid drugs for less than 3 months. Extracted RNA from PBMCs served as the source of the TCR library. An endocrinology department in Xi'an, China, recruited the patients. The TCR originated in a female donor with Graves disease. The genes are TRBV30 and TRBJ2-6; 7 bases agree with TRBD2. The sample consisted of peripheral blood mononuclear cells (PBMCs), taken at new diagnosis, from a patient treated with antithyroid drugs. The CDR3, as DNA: TGTGCCTGGTGGGGGGGCTCTGGGGCCAACGTCCTGACTTTC. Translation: CAWWGGSGANVLTF.